This TCR beta chain derives from a study of early T cells in non-severe SARS-CoV-2 infection. Unique molecular identifiers tagged individual cDNA molecules. A single record per CDR3 protein comes from TCRdb applying MiXCR to the 5' RACE reads. The sample lists under 100,000 distinct CDR3 sequences; around 15% were seen once. The ends were cut back, 9 bases at V and 0 bases at J, with 11 bases in the middle. The CDR3 covers 14 residues. In germline, CDR1 is LNHDA, CDR2 SQIVND (reference sequence). Findings and limits, study-wide: Clonotype matching in VDJdb favored anti-spike CD8 responses and did not capture private and CD4 specificities.

Ten or more counts support this clonotype. The antigen remains undetermined. The V and J genes are TRBV19 and TRBJ2-2; no definite D call. The origin of this receptor is an adult who was a healthcare worker with PCR-confirmed SARS-CoV-2 infection or an uninfected control (not recorded which). Sequenced: whole blood. The CDR3 DNA is TGTGCCAGCTCCGTAACCCCGAACACCGGGGAGCTGTTTTTT. It codes for CASSVTPNTGELFF.